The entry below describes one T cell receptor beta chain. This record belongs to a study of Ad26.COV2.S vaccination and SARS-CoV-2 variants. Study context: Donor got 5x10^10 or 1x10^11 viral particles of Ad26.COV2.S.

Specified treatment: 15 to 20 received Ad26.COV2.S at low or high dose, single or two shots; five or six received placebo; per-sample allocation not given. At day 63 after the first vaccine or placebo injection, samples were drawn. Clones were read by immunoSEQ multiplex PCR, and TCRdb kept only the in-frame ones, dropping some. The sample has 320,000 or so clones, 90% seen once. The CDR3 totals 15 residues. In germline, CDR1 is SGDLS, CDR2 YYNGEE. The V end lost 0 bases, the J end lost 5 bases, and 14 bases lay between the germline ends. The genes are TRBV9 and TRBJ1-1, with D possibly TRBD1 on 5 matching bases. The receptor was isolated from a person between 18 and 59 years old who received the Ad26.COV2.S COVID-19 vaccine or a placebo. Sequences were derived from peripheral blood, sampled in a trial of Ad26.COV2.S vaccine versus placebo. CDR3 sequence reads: CASSVDRTRETEAFF. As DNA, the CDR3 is TGTGCCAGCAGCGTAGACCGGACAAGAGAAACTGAAGCTTTCTTT.